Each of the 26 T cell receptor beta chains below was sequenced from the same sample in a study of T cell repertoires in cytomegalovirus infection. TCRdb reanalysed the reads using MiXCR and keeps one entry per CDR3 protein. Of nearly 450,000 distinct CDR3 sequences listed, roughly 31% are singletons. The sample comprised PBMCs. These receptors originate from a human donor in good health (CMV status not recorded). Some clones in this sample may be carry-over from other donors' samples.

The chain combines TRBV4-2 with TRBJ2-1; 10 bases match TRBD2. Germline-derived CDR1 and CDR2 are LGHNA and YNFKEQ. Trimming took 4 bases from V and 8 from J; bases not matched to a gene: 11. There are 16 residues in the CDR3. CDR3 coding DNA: TGTGCCAGCAGCCCTCAAGCGGGGGGGCCGGGCTATGAGCAGTTCTTC. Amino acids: CASSPQAGGPGYEQFF.

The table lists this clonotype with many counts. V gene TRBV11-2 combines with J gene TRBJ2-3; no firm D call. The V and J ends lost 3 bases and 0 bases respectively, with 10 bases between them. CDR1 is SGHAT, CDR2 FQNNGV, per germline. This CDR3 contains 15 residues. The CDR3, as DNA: TGTGCCAGCAGCTTGTCGTGGCAAAGCACAGATACGCAGTATTTT. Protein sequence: CASSLSWQSTDTQYF.

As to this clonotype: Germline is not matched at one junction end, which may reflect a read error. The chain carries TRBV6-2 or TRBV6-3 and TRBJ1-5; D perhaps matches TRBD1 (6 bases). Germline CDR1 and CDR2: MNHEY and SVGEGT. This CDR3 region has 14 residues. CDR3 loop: CASSYLGGNQPHHF. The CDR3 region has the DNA TGTGCCAGCAGTTACCTGGGGGGCAATCAGCCCCATCATTTT.

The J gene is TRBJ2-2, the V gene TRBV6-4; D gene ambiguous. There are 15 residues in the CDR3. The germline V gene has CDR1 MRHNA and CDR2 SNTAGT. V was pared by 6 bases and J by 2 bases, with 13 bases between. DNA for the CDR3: TGTGCCAGCAGCCCCTTAAGGGCCAACACCGGGGAGCTGTTTTTT. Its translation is CASSPLRANTGELFF.

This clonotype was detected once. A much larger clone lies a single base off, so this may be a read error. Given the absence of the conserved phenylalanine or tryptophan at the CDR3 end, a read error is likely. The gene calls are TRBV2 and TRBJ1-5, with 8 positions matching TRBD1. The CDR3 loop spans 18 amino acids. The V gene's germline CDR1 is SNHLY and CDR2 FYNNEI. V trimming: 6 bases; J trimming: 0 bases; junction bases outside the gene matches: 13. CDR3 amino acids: CASRSSPRGQLSNQPQHL. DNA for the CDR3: TGTGCCAGCAGGTCATCCCCCAGGGGGCAGCTTAGCAATCAGCCCCAGCATTTG.

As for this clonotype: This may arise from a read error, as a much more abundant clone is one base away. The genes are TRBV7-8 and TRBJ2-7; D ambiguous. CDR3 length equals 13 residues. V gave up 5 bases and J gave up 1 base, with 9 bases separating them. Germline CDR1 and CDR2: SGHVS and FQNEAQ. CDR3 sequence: CASSQNGSYEQYF. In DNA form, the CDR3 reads TGTGCCAGCAGCCAAAACGGGTCCTACGAGCAGTACTTC.

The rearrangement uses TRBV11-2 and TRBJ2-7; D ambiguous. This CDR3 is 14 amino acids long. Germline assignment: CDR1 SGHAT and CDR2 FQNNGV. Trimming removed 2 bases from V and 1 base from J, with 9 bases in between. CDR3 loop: CASSLFSVSYEQYF. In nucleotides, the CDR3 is TGTGCCAGCAGCTTATTCTCGGTTTCCTACGAGCAGTACTTC.

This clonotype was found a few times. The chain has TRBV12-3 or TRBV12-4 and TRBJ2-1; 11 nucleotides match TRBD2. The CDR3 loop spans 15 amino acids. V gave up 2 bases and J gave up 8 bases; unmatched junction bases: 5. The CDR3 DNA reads TGTGCCAGCAGTTTAATAGCGGGGGGGCACGATGAGCAGTTCTTC. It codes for CASSLIAGGHDEQFF.

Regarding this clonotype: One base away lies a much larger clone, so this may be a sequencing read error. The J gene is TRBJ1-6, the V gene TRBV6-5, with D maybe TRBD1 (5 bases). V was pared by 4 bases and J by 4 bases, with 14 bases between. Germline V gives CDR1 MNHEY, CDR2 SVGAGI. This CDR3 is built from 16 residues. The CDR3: CASSFGATPYNSPLHF. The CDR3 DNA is TGTGCCAGCAGTTTCGGGGCCACCCCGTATAATTCACCCCTCCACTTT.

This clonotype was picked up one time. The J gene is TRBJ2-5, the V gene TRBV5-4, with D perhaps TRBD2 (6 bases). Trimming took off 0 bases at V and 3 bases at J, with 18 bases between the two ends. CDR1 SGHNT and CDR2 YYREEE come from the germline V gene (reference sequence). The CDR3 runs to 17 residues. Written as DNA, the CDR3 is TGTGCCAGCAGCTTGGCCCCGGGGAGGATAAAGAAAGAGACCCAGTACTTC. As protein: CASSLAPGRIKKETQYF. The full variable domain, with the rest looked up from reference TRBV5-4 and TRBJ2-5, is ETGVTQSPTHLIKTRGQQVTLRCSSQSGHNTVSWYQQALGQGPQFIFQYYREEENGRGNFPPRFSGLQFPNYSSELNVNALELDDSALYLCASSLAPGRIKKETQYFGPGTRLLVL.

The CDR3: CASFRGSAAGLDEQFF. The DNA for the CDR3 is TGTGCCAGTTTTCGCGGCTCGGCCGCCGGGTTGGATGAGCAGTTCTTC. V is TRBV19 and J is TRBJ2-1, with no clear D. Between the trimmed V and J ends, which lost 8 bases and 8 bases, there was a span of 25 bases. The CDR3 has 16 amino acids. From germline, CDR1 is LNHDA and CDR2 SQIVND (reference sequence).

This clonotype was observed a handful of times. For the CDR3, the DNA is TGTGCCAGCGGGGCGTCACTTCAAGAGACCCAGTACTTC. It specifies CASGASLQETQYF. The genes are TRBV28 and TRBJ2-5; TRBD1 might be the D (5 bases). In germline, CDR1 is MDHEN, CDR2 SYDVKM. Trimming took off 8 bases at V and 2 bases at J, with 12 bases between the two ends. This CDR3 is built from 13 residues.

CDR3 sequence (DNA): TGTGCCAGCAGTAGGTCGGGGGTTGCAACTAATGAAAAACTGTTTTTT. This codes for CASSRSGVATNEKLFF. The genes are TRBV28 and TRBJ1-4, with D possibly matching TRBD1 (5 bases). V dropped 5 bases and J dropped 0 bases, with 13 bases sitting between them. The germline V gene has CDR1 MDHEN and CDR2 SYDVKM. The CDR3 sequence is 16 residues long.

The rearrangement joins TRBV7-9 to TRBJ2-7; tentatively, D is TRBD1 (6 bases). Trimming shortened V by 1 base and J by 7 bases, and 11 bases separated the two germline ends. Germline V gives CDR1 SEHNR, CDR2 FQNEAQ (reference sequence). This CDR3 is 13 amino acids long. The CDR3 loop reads CASSLVQGWEQYF. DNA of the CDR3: TGTGCCAGCAGCTTAGTTCAGGGGTGGGAGCAGTACTTC.

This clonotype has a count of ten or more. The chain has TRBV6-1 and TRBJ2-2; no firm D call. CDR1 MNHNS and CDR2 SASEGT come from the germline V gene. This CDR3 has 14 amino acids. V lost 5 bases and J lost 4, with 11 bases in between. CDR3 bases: TGTGCCAGCAGTTATGATTCGGGCACCGGGGAGCTGTTTTTT. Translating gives CASSYDSGTGELFF.

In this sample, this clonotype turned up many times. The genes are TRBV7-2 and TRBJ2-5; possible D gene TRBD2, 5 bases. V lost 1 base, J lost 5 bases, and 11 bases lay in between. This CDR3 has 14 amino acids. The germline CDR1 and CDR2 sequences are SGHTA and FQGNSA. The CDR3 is CASSLDEGWETQYF. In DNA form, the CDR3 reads TGTGCCAGCAGCTTAGATGAGGGATGGGAGACCCAGTACTTC.

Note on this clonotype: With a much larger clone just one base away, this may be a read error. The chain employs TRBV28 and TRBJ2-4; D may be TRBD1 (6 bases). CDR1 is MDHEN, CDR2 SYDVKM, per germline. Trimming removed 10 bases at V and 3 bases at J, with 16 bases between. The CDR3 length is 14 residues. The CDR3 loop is CATRQAGDKNIQYF. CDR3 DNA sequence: TGTGCCACCCGACAGGCTGGGGACAAAAACATTCAGTACTTC.

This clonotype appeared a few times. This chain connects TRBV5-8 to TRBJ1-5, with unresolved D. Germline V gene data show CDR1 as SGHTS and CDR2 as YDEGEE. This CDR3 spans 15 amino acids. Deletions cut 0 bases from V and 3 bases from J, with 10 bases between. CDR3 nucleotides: TGTGCCAGCAGCTTGGTCCACCTAATCAATCAGCCCCAGCATTTT. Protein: CASSLVHLINQPQHF. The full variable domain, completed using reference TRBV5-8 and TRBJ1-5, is EAGVTQSPTHLIKTRGQQATLRCSPISGHTSVYWYQQALGLGLQFLLWYDEGEERNRGNFPPRFSGRQFPNYSSELNVNALELEDSALYLCASSLVHLINQPQHFGDGTRLSIL.

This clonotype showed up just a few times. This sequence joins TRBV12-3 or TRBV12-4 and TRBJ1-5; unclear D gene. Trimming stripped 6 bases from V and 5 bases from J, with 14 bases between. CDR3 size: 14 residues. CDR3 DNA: TGTGCCAGCAGCTTCGGACTCCTCGATCAGCCCCAGCATTTT. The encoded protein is CASSFGLLDQPQHF.

The DNA of the CDR3 is TGTGCCAGCAGTTCCCCCCGGGACAGGGCCAACGTCCTGACTTTC. It specifies CASSSPRDRANVLTF. This sequence joins TRBV27 and TRBJ2-6; D might be TRBD1 (6 bases). V lost 4 bases and J 5 bases, leaving 12 bases between the germline ends. The CDR3 runs 15 residues. The germline V gene has CDR1 MNHEY and CDR2 SMNVEV (reference sequence).

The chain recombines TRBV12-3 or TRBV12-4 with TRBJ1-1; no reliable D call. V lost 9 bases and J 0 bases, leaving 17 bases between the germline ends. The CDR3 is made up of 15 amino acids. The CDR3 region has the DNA TGTGCCAGTACTTACCAAGGTCTCCTGAACACTGAAGCTTTCTTT. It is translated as CASTYQGLLNTEAFF.

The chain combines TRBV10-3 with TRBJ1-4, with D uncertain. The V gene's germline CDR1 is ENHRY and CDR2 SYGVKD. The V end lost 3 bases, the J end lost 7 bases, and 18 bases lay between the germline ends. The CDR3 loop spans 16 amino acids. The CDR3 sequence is CAISDRERKESEKLFF. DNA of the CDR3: TGTGCCATCAGTGACCGAGAAAGGAAGGAGAGTGAAAAACTGTTTTTT.

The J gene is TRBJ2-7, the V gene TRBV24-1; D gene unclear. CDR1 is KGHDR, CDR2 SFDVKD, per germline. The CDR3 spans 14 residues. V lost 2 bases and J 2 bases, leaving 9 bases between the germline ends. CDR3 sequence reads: CATSDSGRAYEQYF. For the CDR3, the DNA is TGTGCCACCAGTGATTCCGGCAGAGCCTACGAGCAGTACTTC.

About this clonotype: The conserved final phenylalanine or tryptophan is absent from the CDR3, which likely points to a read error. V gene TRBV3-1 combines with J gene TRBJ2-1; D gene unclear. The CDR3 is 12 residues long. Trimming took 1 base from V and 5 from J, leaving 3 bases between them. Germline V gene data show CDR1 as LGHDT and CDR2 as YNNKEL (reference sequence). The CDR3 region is CASSQVNNEQFL. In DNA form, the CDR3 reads TGTGCCAGCAGCCAAGTAAACAATGAGCAGTTCTTG.

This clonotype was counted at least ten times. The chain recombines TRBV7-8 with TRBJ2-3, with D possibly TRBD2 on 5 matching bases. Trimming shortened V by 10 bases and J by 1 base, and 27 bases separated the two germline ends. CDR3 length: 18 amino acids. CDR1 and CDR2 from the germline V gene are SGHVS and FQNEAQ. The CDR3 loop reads CATLRTQGLFGGTDTQYF. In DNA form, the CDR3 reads TGTGCCACCCTAAGGACTCAAGGCCTGTTTGGGGGCACAGATACGCAGTATTTT.

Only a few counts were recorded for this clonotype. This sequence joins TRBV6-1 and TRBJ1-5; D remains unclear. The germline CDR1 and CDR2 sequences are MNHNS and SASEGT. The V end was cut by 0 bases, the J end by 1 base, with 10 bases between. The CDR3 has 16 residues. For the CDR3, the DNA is TGTGCCAGCAGTGAAGCACAGAGGCTAAGCAATCAGCCCCAGCATTTT. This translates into CASSEAQRLSNQPQHF.